What follows is one T cell receptor (beta chain) and its context. Trimming left V 0 bases short and J 2 bases short, with 7 bases between. This CDR3 has 14 amino acids. The germline V gene encodes CDR1 SGHVS and CDR2 FQNEAQ. These data come from a study of OX40 agonist ivuxolimab in advanced cancers. Sequencing used immunoSEQ multiplex PCR; TCRdb keeps in-frame clones, though not all of them. The data show roughly 76,000 clones, 80% to 95% seen once. Sequences were derived from CD4+ or CD8+ T cells sorted from blood, sampled in a trial of the OX40 agonist ivuxolimab. This TCR was recovered from an adult with an advanced solid tumor such as melanoma, head and neck, liver or kidney cancer. The chain uses TRBV7-8 and TRBJ1-1; D is unclear. The CDR3 spells CASSLAEGNTEAFF. CDR3 nucleotides: TGTGCCAGCAGCTTAGCGGAGGGAAACACTGAAGCTTTCTTT.